The clone carrying this T cell receptor (beta chain) was detected only a few times. Its matching antigen is unknown. This specimen belongs to a study of CD8+ T cells in alopecia areata. On the study more broadly: A 6-month period off drug followed tofacitinib, which lasted 6 to 18 months.

The sequencing template was cDNA reverse transcribed from extracted RNA. Measured with immunoSEQ multiplex PCR; TCRdb has only the in-frame clones, and not every one. Of approximately 120,000 clones in the sample, over 60% are singletons; the top ten hold 4.5% to 6%. Overall study results and limits: Higher clonality than in normal scalp was seen in lesional scalp, especially alopecia totalis/universalis.

This CDR3 has 12 residues. The germline V and J ends were trimmed by 4 bases and 6 bases, with 13 bases remaining between them. CDR1 and CDR2 from the germline V gene are SQVTM and ANQGSEA. Treatment meaning: oral pan-JAK inhibitor, 5-10 mg twice daily. Peripheral blood and lesional scalp punch biopsies were taken from alopecia areata patients. A FACSAria was used to sort CD4+ and CD8+ T cells. These cells came from PBMCs. The chain combines TRBV29-1 with TRBJ2-7, with TRBD1 as a possible D gene (6 bases). This sample comprised CD4+ T cells sorted from blood, obtained at week 4, from a patient treated with tofacitinib. The sequence was collected from a human donor with alopecia areata. The CDR3 loop is CSVVLGGREQYF. The CDR3 region has the DNA TGCAGCGTTGTTCTAGGGGGACGCGAGCAGTACTTC.